This T cell receptor (beta chain) was identified in a study of T cells in localized non-small cell lung cancer. Study-wide results and caveats: Compared with tumor, uninvolved adjacent lung displayed greater T cell clonality, ranking highest overall. Owing to sequencing of a solitary tumor region, heterogeneity cannot be discounted. Paired adjacent lung recovered a median roughly 54 of the top 100 tumor clones. Longer survival (overall) was linked to higher T cell density in blood.

Repertoires were generated with immunoSEQ multiplex PCR, while TCRdb's copy carries only in-frame clones and drops some. Seen here are more than 1,500 clones, around 27% observed once, and the top ten hold 20% to 25%. This clone was detected a few times. Its specificity is not known. Trimming cost V 0 bases and J 4 bases; bases outside gene matches: 7. The CDR3 length is 18 residues. Per the germline V gene, CDR1 is SGHNT and CDR2 is YENEEA. This TCR was sampled from a female donor older than 55 with stage I lung adenocarcinoma. The V gene is TRBV11-3, the J gene TRBJ2-7, with TRBD2 identical over 15 bases. The sample here was normal lung tissue next to the tumor, taken before any cancer treatment. In nucleotides, the CDR3 is TGTGCCAGCAGCTTAGAAGGGACTAGCGGGAGGCTTTCATACGAGCAGTACTTC. Translation: CASSLEGTSGRLSYEQYF.